The source of this TCR beta chain is a study of CD8 T cells in ankylosing spondylitis. The study's findings and limits: Disease-associated clonotypes exhibited CD8+ identity and were relatively infrequent in peripheral blood. A TCR beta motif of fewer than ten highly homologous variants seemed to mark ankylosing spondylitis blood. Enrichment of disease-linked clones was reportedly significant in matched ankylosing spondylitis synovial fluid.

The V end was cut by 0 bases, the J end by 0 bases, with 13 bases between. There are 16 residues in the CDR3. CDR1 is SGHRS, CDR2 YFSETQ, per germline. Quantitative molecular-barcoded 5'-RACE generated the TCR beta libraries. From the 5' RACE reads, TCRdb called clonotypes with MiXCR, one entry per CDR3 protein. The repertoire holds 100,000 to 150,000 distinct CDR3 sequences, roughly 9% seen once, with 3% to 4% in the top ten. The table lists this clonotype with many counts. Its antigen remains unknown. The sequencing sample was made of blood, either unsorted or a sorted T cell fraction (not recorded which). The TCR was taken from a male donor with ankylosing spondylitis or in good health (not recorded which). J is TRBJ2-7 and V is TRBV5-1; D is unresolved. The chain's CDR3 is CASSLAMDLFSYEQYF. CDR3 in DNA: TGCGCCAGCAGCTTGGCCATGGATTTATTCTCCTACGAGCAGTACTTC.